These T cell receptor beta chains were read from a single sample in a study of spatial heterogeneity in lung cancer. One entry per CDR3 protein results from TCRdb running MiXCR on the 5' RACE reads. Altogether around 14,000 distinct CDR3 sequences are present, approximately 11% being singletons, with the ten largest covering 34%. The sequences come from PBMCs, collected at surgery. These receptors all come from a female donor with early-stage non-small cell lung cancer. The CDR3 runs from the conserved cysteine through the conserved F or W.

V gene: TRBV30; J gene: TRBJ1-2; CDR3 protein: CAWVGQMGRNYGYTF
V gene: TRBV5-1; J gene: TRBJ2-1; CDR3 protein: CASSFGYLDEQFF
V gene: TRBV20-1; J gene: TRBJ2-1; CDR3 protein: CSASLNRDPYNEQFF
V gene: TRBV15; J gene: TRBJ1-4; CDR3 protein: CATSRGFGQVGEKLFF
V gene: TRBV19; J gene: TRBJ1-1; CDR3 protein: CASSAPDRGGEAFF
V gene: TRBV29-1; J gene: TRBJ2-7; CDR3 protein: CSSGGVPALYEQYF
V gene: TRBV19; J gene: TRBJ1-4; CDR3 protein: CASTEGSLITGTNEKLFF
V gene: TRBV11-1; J gene: TRBJ2-7; CDR3 protein: CASSPPLRDRASYEQYF
V gene: TRBV29-1; J gene: TRBJ1-5; CDR3 protein: CSVGQSNQPQHF
V gene: TRBV4-2; J gene: TRBJ2-7; CDR3 protein: CASSHPREQGATYEQYF
V gene: TRBV11-3; J gene: TRBJ2-1; CDR3 protein: CASSLSSGGAREQFF
V gene: TRBV7-2; J gene: TRBJ1-4; CDR3 protein: CASSLAMAGRTEKLFF
V gene: TRBV7-6; J gene: TRBJ1-1; CDR3 protein: CASSLGKRSEAFF
V gene: TRBV7-8; J gene: TRBJ2-5; CDR3 protein: CASSPPGWQETQYF
V gene: TRBV28; J gene: TRBJ2-5; CDR3 protein: CASSPSGGTETQYF
V gene: TRBV7-2; J gene: TRBJ2-1; CDR3 protein: CASSLGGVDSYNEQFF
V gene: TRBV12-3/TRBV12-4; J gene: TRBJ1-6; CDR3 protein: CASSLGGSPLHF
V gene: TRBV7-9; J gene: TRBJ2-7; CDR3 protein: CASSLGTPEDEQYF
V gene: TRBV7-6; J gene: TRBJ2-7; CDR3 protein: CASSPGLAVYEQYF